The 15 T cell receptor beta chains reported below all come from one sample, sequenced in a study of cytomegalovirus exposure and HLA in healthy donors. The PCR had 60 Vbeta and 13 Jbeta primers. Produced via immunoSEQ multiplex PCR; TCRdb's table is partial and in-frame only. The data hold 85,000 to 100,000 clones, with 79% observed a single time. Sequencing was carried out using PBMCs. These receptors all stem from a woman aged 35 to 49 in good health and CMV-seronegative.

The chain employs TRBV5-6 and TRBJ2-7, with 10 nucleotides matching TRBD1. The CDR3 is 15 amino acids. Losses at the gene ends were 6 bases for V and 2 bases for J; bases not matched to a gene: 8. CDR1 is SGHDT, CDR2 YYEEEE, per germline. CDR3 in amino acids: CASNPTGGATYEQYF. The CDR3 DNA reads TGTGCCAGCAACCCGACAGGGGGCGCGACCTACGAGCAGTACTTC.

This clone was found a few times. This rearrangement joins TRBV7-3 to TRBJ1-1; 7 bases line up with TRBD1. The CDR3 is 13 residues long. V was clipped by 2 bases and J by 3 bases; unmatched bases: 0. Germline assignment: CDR1 SGHTA and CDR2 FQGTGA. CDR3 sequence: CASSLDRDTEAFF. The CDR3 nucleotides read TGTGCCAGCAGCTTAGACAGGGACACTGAAGCTTTCTTT.

The chain uses TRBV27 and TRBJ1-1; D remains ambiguous. Germline values: CDR1 MNHEY, CDR2 SMNVEV (reference sequence). Deletions cut 6 bases from V and 4 bases from J, with 15 bases between. The CDR3 length is 14 residues. CDR3 coding DNA: TGTGCCAGCAGCCATACACTCGGGTCCACTGAAGCTTTCTTT. Its protein product is CASSHTLGSTEAFF.

The chain couples TRBV7-2 to TRBJ2-2; 11 bases agree with TRBD2. Germline V gene sequence: CDR1 SGHTA, CDR2 FQGNSA. This CDR3 contains 17 residues. V was pared by 2 bases and J by 7 bases, with 9 bases of the junction left unmatched. The CDR3 loop reads CASSLLLAGGGFGELFF. CDR3 nucleotides: TGTGCCAGCAGCTTACTGCTAGCGGGGGGAGGTTTCGGGGAGCTGTTTTTT.

This rearrangement joins TRBV7-2 to TRBJ2-3; TRBD2 aligns across 9 bases. The V gene end was trimmed by 4 bases and the J gene end by 4 bases; junction bases not matched to a gene: 9. Germline lookup yields CDR1 SGHTA and CDR2 FQGNSA. CDR3 size: 16 residues. The CDR3, as DNA: TGTGCCAGCAGCTCCCGGGGAGCGGGGGGTCCAGATACGCAGTATTTT. Translating gives CASSSRGAGGPDTQYF.

This clone appeared a single time. V is TRBV6-1 and J is TRBJ2-7; possibly TRBD2 for D (5 bases). Trimming left V 4 bases short and J 2 bases short, with 12 bases between. The CDR3 has 14 amino acids. CDR1 is MNHNS and CDR2 is SASEGT in the germline V gene. The CDR3 here is CASSVPTITYEQYF. In DNA, the CDR3 is TGTGCCAGCAGTGTACCGACTATTACCTACGAGCAGTACTTC.

The chain uses TRBV5-4 and TRBJ2-1; TRBD1 aligns across 7 bases. The CDR3 has 16 amino acids. After removal of 0 bases from V and 0 bases from J, the junction contained 3 bases not matched to a gene. Germline V CDR1 and CDR2: SGHNT, YYREEE (reference sequence). In nucleotides, the CDR3 is TGTGCCAGCAGCTTGGCGGGACAGCTCTCCTACAATGAGCAGTTCTTC. This encodes CASSLAGQLSYNEQFF.

This chain uses TRBV5-1 with TRBJ2-3, with TRBD2 matching over 11 bases. The junction had 7 bases not matched to a gene; V was cut back by 2 bases and J by 2 bases. The germline gives CDR1 SGHRS, CDR2 YFSETQ. This CDR3 has 17 residues. In nucleotides, the CDR3 is TGCGCCAGCAGCTTTTCTAGCGGGGGGCCTACCACAGATACGCAGTATTTT. This translates into CASSFSSGGPTTDTQYF.

The gene calls are TRBV5-1 and TRBJ1-2; D perhaps matches TRBD1 (6 bases). The V gene lost 3 bases and the J gene lost 3 bases, with 12 bases spanning the gap. This CDR3 is built from 14 residues. Looked up from germline, CDR1 is SGHRS and CDR2 is YFSETQ. The CDR3, as DNA: TGCGCCAGCAGCTCACAGGGTTTCGACTATGGCTACACCTTC. It translates to CASSSQGFDYGYTF.

The DNA of the CDR3 is TGTGCCAGCAGTTCCGTTGGGGAGGGTCGTCAGCCCCAGCATTTT. This codes for CASSSVGEGRQPQHF. The rearrangement uses TRBV28 and TRBJ1-5, with D unresolved. CDR1 is MDHEN and CDR2 is SYDVKM in the germline V gene. The CDR3 totals 15 residues. V lost 4 bases to trimming and J lost 6 bases, with 16 bases between them.

The CDR3 here is CASSPDVASTDTQYF. The CDR3 bases are TGTGCCAGCAGCCCGGATGTGGCTAGTACAGATACGCAGTATTTT. The chain is built from TRBV7-6 and TRBJ2-3, with D hard to call. Germline CDR1 and CDR2: SGHVS and FNYEAQ. CDR3 length equals 15 residues. The V and J ends lost 5 bases and 3 bases respectively, with 15 bases between them.

This chain uses TRBV12-5 with TRBJ2-5, with 9 bases lining up with TRBD2. V was clipped by 9 bases and J by 7 bases; unmatched bases: 15. This CDR3 comprises 15 residues. In germline, CDR1 is LGHNT, CDR2 FRNRAP. The chain's CDR3 is CASGYSAGGEGTQYF. The CDR3 region has the DNA TGTGCTAGCGGATATTCAGCGGGGGGCGAAGGGACCCAGTACTTC.

The V and J genes are TRBV5-1 and TRBJ2-1; 9 bases map to TRBD2. After removal of 5 bases from V and 6 bases from J, the junction contained 9 bases not matched to a gene. Germline assignment: CDR1 SGHRS and CDR2 YFSETQ. The CDR3 covers 15 residues. The CDR3 sequence is CASRESGGIGNEQFF. The CDR3 DNA reads TGCGCCAGCAGGGAAAGCGGGGGGATAGGCAATGAGCAGTTCTTC.

Only a few counts were recorded for this clone. This chain connects TRBV4-2 to TRBJ2-1; D is perhaps TRBD2 (7 bases). In germline, CDR1 is LGHNA, CDR2 YNFKEQ. The CDR3 sequence is 15 residues long. Trimming stripped 0 bases from V and 8 bases from J, with 14 bases between. CDR3 amino acids: CASSQDLGGADEQFF. The CDR3 nucleotides are TGTGCCAGCAGCCAAGATCTGGGGGGGGCCGATGAGCAGTTCTTC.

The chain carries TRBV19 and TRBJ2-1; the match to TRBD2 covers 9 bases. Germline-derived CDR1 and CDR2 are LNHDA and SQIVND (reference sequence). The CDR3 extends over 14 amino acids. The V gene end was trimmed by 3 bases and the J gene end by 9 bases; junction bases not matched to a gene: 6. The CDR3 nucleotides read TGTGCCAGTAGTATCTCGGGACTAGCAGCTGAGCAGTTCTTC. Encoded protein: CASSISGLAAEQFF.